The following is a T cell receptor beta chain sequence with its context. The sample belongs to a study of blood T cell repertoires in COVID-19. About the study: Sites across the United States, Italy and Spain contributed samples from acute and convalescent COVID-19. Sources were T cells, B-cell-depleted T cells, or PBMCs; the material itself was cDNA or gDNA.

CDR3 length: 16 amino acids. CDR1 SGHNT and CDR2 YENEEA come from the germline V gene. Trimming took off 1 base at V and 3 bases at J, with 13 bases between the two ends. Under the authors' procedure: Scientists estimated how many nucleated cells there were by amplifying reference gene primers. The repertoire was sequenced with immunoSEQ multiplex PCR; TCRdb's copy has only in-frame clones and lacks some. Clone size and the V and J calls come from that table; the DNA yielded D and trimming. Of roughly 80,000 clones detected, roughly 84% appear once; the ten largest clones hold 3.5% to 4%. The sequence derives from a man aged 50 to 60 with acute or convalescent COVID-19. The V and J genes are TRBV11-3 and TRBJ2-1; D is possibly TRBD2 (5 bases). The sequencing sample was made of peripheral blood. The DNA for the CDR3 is TGTGCCAGCAGCTTAGTTGCGGGTACCCTCTACAATGAGCAGTTCTTC. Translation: CASSLVAGTLYNEQFF.